This TCR beta chain is drawn from a study of T cells in Graves' hyperthyroidism and ophthalmopathy. RNA transcripts yielded amplified TCR beta CDR3 regions. The primer set for the first-round RT-PCR of the TCR CDR3 was HTBI. TCRdb called the multiplex PCR reads again in MiXCR, with one record for every CDR3 protein. The table shows nearly 600,000 distinct CDR3 sequences, with 14% occurring only once. This clonotype was seen more than once but under ten times. V was clipped by 0 bases and J by 4 bases; unmatched bases: 9. The CDR3 length is 17 residues. CDR1 is LGHDT, CDR2 YNNKEL, per germline (reference sequence). Exclusions: uncontrolled infection, other autoimmune disease, pregnancy, lactation.

Sequences were obtained from blood. This rearrangement joins TRBV3-1 to TRBJ2-3; the match to TRBD2 covers 8 bases. This TCR derives from a woman aged 30 to 39 with Graves' hyperthyroidism that later progressed to Graves' ophthalmopathy. In nucleotides, the CDR3 is TGTGCCAGCAGCCAAGATTGGGGGCGGGAGGTGGCAGATACGCAGTATTTT. It specifies CASSQDWGREVADTQYF.